This T cell receptor beta chain was recorded in a study of OX40 agonist ivuxolimab in advanced cancers. Broadly, across the study: Ivuxolimab, which targeted the costimulatory receptor OX40 (CD134), was an agonistic, fully human IgG2 monoclonal antibody. Intravenous ivuxolimab was administered to patients every 2 weeks at six dose levels: 0.01, 0.1, 0.3, 1.5, 3 and 10 mg/kg. Of the roughly 51 dose-escalation patients, hepatocellular carcinoma was present in some 19, melanoma in around 15, renal cell carcinoma in 9 and head and neck cancer in 9. A male proportion of under 85% and a mean age of roughly 55 years, ranging from about 20 to 80, were recorded for the dose-escalation cohort. Patients were allowed to have had prior anti-PD-1, anti-PD-L1 or anti-CTLA-4 therapy, and around two fifths of the dose-escalation patients had been treated with checkpoint inhibitors. Partial responses occurred in three dose-escalation patients, of whom one had hepatocellular carcinoma and two had cutaneous melanoma. Peripheral TCRbeta sequencing aimed to test whether ivuxolimab altered TCR sequence diversity and caused clonal T-cell expansion. The paper covers the monotherapy dose-escalation part of the phase I ivuxolimab trial, which included N ≈ 50 patients. What the authors observed across the whole study: Low levels of normalized T-cell clonal expansion were also shown by some nonresponding patients. After ivuxolimab, expanded clones were on average more numerous among CD8+ T cells than among CD4+ T cells. Clonal expansion of both CD4+ and CD8+ blood T cells was observed from baseline to week 6 at doses 0.1 to 3.0 mg/kg. In the 0.1-3.0 mg/kg groups, partial responders had among the lowest normalized peripheral clonal expansion, particularly in CD8+ T cells. Antigen specificity was not determined for the clonally expanded peripheral T cells.

With regard to this clone: The clone's antigen remains unknown. Base qualities are not recorded, but no much larger clone differs from it by a single base.

Genomic DNA was isolated from the sorted cells so that the TCRbeta CDR3 region could be sequenced. The immunoSEQ Assay was used to sequence the TCRbeta CDR3 regions. TCRdb holds this immuneACCESS table with in-frame rearrangements only. Some clones are missing; in checked studies, unresolved V genes explain under half, and the rest has no known cause. Present in this sample are approximately 25,000 clones, around 90% of which were seen just once. Approximately 49% of the sample rests with the top ten. The trial excluded patients who had a history of autoimmune disease or were on systemic immunosuppression. Peripheral blood for TCR sequencing was drawn from every dose cohort at baseline, at cycle 4 day 1 and at cycle 7 day 1. Samples came from an open-label, multicenter, first-in-human phase I dose-escalation trial of ivuxolimab. Adults with locally advanced or metastatic melanoma, renal cell carcinoma, hepatocellular carcinoma or head and neck squamous cell carcinoma were enrolled in the trial. CD4+ and CD8+ T cells were sorted separately from peripheral blood before TCR sequencing.

The sequence was obtained from an adult with an advanced solid tumor such as melanoma, head and neck, liver or kidney cancer. Sequencing used CD4+ or CD8+ T cells sorted from blood, obtained in a trial of the OX40 agonist ivuxolimab.

The DNA sequence is given as TGTGCCAGCAGCTTCGCCTACGAGCAGTACTTC. It translates as CASSFAYEQYF. The V and J segments used are TRBV7-8 and TRBJ2-7, with the identity of the D gene unclear. There are 11 amino acids in the CDR3, from cysteine to phenylalanine inclusive. The only DNA kept is the CDR3, 33 bases in frame from the first base. The germline V gene supplies CDR1 SGHVS and CDR2 FQNEAQ. V loses 3 bases of germline sequence and J loses 2 bases, and the interval between the two ends is 2 bases. Joined to the reference TRBV7-8 and TRBJ2-7 proteins, this CDR3 gives the full variable domain: GAGVSQSPRYKVAKRGQDVALRCDPISGHVSLFWYQQALGQGPEFLTYFQNEAQLDKSGLPSDRFFAERPEGSVSTLKIQRTQQEDSAVYLCASSFAYEQYFGPGTRLTVT.